A single sample is the source of the 16 T cell receptor beta chains below, sequenced in a study of shared clonotypes between healthy human individuals. Measured with immunoSEQ multiplex PCR; TCRdb has only the in-frame clones, and not every one. The repertoire holds roughly 1,600,000 clones, with around 98.5% as singletons. Specimen: naive CD4+ T cells sorted from blood. As for subset: CD45RA+ positively selected. These receptor sequences come from a man aged 25-45 years in good health.

The chain couples TRBV2 to TRBJ2-7, with no clear D. Germline V lookup: CDR1 SNHLY, CDR2 FYNNEI. Trimming left V 8 bases short and J 6 bases short, with 11 bases between. The CDR3 length is 11 residues. This CDR3 reads CASVWALEQYF. CDR3 bases: TGTGCCAGCGTCTGGGCGCTCGAGCAGTACTTC.

The genes are TRBV30 and TRBJ2-1; 15 positions match TRBD2. V lost 0 bases to trimming and J lost 7 bases; unmatched junction nucleotides: 4. The CDR3 has 16 residues. Germline CDR1 GTSNPN, CDR2 SVGIG (reference sequence). CDR3: CAWSVRTSGRGNEQFF. The CDR3 DNA follows: TGTGCCTGGAGTGTAAGGACTAGCGGGAGGGGGAATGAGCAGTTCTTC. The whole variable domain, filled in from reference TRBV30 and TRBJ2-1, reads SQTIHQWPATLVQPVGSPLSLECTVEGTSNPNLYWYRQAAGRGLQLLFYSVGIGQISSEVPQNLSASRPQDRQFILSSKKLLLSDSGFYLCAWSVRTSGRGNEQFFGPGTRLTVL.

This clone occurred once. The chain couples TRBV19 to TRBJ1-5; the match to TRBD1 covers 8 bases. Unmatched junction bases numbered 6, after V lost 3 bases and J lost 5 bases. CDR1 LNHDA and CDR2 SQIVND come from the germline V gene (reference sequence). The CDR3 has 15 residues. The CDR3 reads CASSITDRVHQPQHF. CDR3 bases: TGTGCCAGTAGTATTACGGACAGGGTGCATCAGCCCCAGCATTTT.

V and J are TRBV7-6 and TRBJ1-4, with D perhaps TRBD1 (5 bases). The CDR3 length is 16 residues. Germline CDR1 SGHVS, CDR2 FNYEAQ. Between the trimmed V and J ends, which lost 0 bases and 4 bases, there was a span of 12 bases. The CDR3 loop is CASSLALGTRNEKLFF. In nucleotides, the CDR3 is TGTGCCAGCAGCTTAGCGCTGGGGACTCGTAATGAAAAACTGTTTTTT.

This chain joins TRBV11-3 and TRBJ1-5, with 7 bases aligning to TRBD1. The CDR3 is 14 amino acids. With 5 bases clipped from V and 6 bases from J, the junction kept 7 bases outside the gene matches. Germline V gene data show CDR1 as SGHNT and CDR2 as YENEEA. DNA for the CDR3: TGTGCCAGCAGCCCCACAGGGGTTGGTCAGCCCCAGCATTTT. It is translated as CASSPTGVGQPQHF.

The chain uses TRBV10-3 and TRBJ2-3; D gene uncertain. The CDR3 runs 11 residues. Germline V lookup: CDR1 ENHRY, CDR2 SYGVKD. The V gene lost 8 bases and the J gene lost 4 bases, with 7 bases spanning the gap. The CDR3 DNA sequence: TGTGCCATCGGCGTCGCAGATACGCAGTATTTT. Amino acid sequence: CAIGVADTQYF.

This clone was observed a single time. The chain employs TRBV6-6 and TRBJ2-4; D is perhaps TRBD1 or TRBD2 (5 bases each). The CDR3 extends over 14 amino acids. Germline V CDR1 and CDR2: MNHNY, SVGAGI (reference sequence). V gave up 10 bases and J gave up 1 base, with 14 bases separating them. The CDR3 spells CATLGGDAKNIQYF. The CDR3 DNA sequence: TGTGCCACACTTGGGGGAGATGCCAAAAACATTCAGTACTTC.

The rearrangement uses TRBV19 and TRBJ2-5; tentatively, D is TRBD2 (5 bases). Germline CDR1 reads LNHDA; CDR2 reads SQIVND (reference sequence). This CDR3 is built from 12 residues. V was pared by 4 bases and J by 2 bases, with 5 bases between. The DNA for the CDR3 is TGTGCCAGTAGTAGGGAGCAAGAGACCCAGTACTTC. Its translation is CASSREQETQYF. The variable domain in full, completed from reference TRBV19 and TRBJ2-5, reads DGGITQSPKYLFRKEGQNVTLSCEQNLNHDAMYWYRQDPGQGLRLIYYSQIVNDFQKGDIAEGYSVSREKKESFPLTVTSAQKNPTAFYLCASSREQETQYFGPGTRLLVL.

The chain joins TRBV6-5 to TRBJ1-2; D unresolved. V shed 6 bases and J shed 4 bases, with 15 bases lying between them. Germline V gene data show CDR1 as MNHEY and CDR2 as SVGAGI. This CDR3 has 14 residues. This chain's CDR3 is CASSPAGFVYGYTF. CDR3 bases: TGTGCCAGCAGCCCGGCCGGTTTCGTCTATGGCTACACCTTC.

The chain recombines TRBV11-3 with TRBJ2-3; D possibly corresponds to TRBD2 (6 bases). Germline CDR1 is SGHNT and CDR2 is YENEEA. With 5 bases removed from V and 6 bases from J, the gap between germline ends came to 15 bases. The CDR3 has 14 amino acids. The CDR3: CASSPRDSGDTQYF. The CDR3 bases are TGTGCCAGCAGCCCCCGGGACTCCGGGGATACGCAGTATTTT.

This rearrangement joins TRBV15 to TRBJ1-2; D gene unclear. Trimming stripped 0 bases from V and 8 bases from J, with 16 bases between. The CDR3 length is 15 residues. CDR1 and CDR2 (germline): LNHNV, YYDKDF (reference sequence). The CDR3 bases are TGTGCCACCAGCAGAGATGAGGAACTAGGTAGAGGCTACACCTTC. Its translation is CATSRDEELGRGYTF.

This chain uses TRBV19 with TRBJ2-1; D is perhaps TRBD1 or TRBD2 (5 bases each). The CDR3 has 15 amino acids. V was trimmed by 8 bases and J by 4 bases, leaving 18 bases between them. CDR1 and CDR2 (germline): LNHDA, SQIVND (reference sequence). In DNA form, the CDR3 reads TGTGCCAGTGGGCACGGGGCAGTAGCATACAATGAGCAGTTCTTC. It specifies CASGHGAVAYNEQFF.

The gene calls are TRBV11-2 and TRBJ2-4, with 9 bases matching TRBD2. Losses at the gene ends were 5 bases for V and 9 bases for J; bases not matched to a gene: 11. The CDR3 is 15 residues long. CDR1 is SGHAT and CDR2 is FQNNGV in the germline V gene. For the CDR3, the DNA is TGTGCCAGCAGCCAGCGACTAGCGGACGGGGGCATTCAGTACTTC. This gives the protein CASSQRLADGGIQYF.

The chain carries TRBV18 and TRBJ2-5; no definite D call. Germline-derived CDR1 and CDR2 are KGHSH and LQKENI. The CDR3 is 12 residues long. V lost 3 bases and J 9 bases, leaving 11 bases between the germline ends. CDR3 DNA sequence: TGTGCCAGCTCACCCGACTCGGTAGCCCAGTACTTC. Amino acids: CASSPDSVAQYF.

The chain is built from TRBV5-5 and TRBJ2-5; D may be TRBD1 (6 bases). This CDR3 spans 17 amino acids. Per germline, CDR1 SGHKS and CDR2 YYEKEE (reference sequence). Trimming shortened V by 1 base and J by 2 bases, and 18 bases separated the two germline ends. The chain's CDR3 is CASSLKGTYLGQETQYF. The CDR3 DNA reads TGTGCCAGCAGCTTGAAAGGGACATATCTGGGGCAAGAGACCCAGTACTTC. Complete variable domain (other parts from reference TRBV5-5 and TRBJ2-5): DAGVTQSPTHLIKTRGQQVTLRCSPISGHKSVSWYQQVLGQGPQFIFQYYEKEERGRGNFPDRFSARQFPNYSSELNVNALLLGDSALYLCASSLKGTYLGQETQYFGPGTRLLVL.

This chain uses TRBV7-6 with TRBJ1-1, with TRBD1 identical over 7 bases. Germline CDR1 SGHVS, CDR2 FNYEAQ. The V segment lost 5 bases and the J segment 6 bases; nucleotides outside the gene matches: 6. The length of the CDR3 is 13 residues. In DNA, the CDR3 is TGTGCCAGCAGCGCCCAACAGGGGTCTGAAGCTTTCTTT. This gives the protein CASSAQQGSEAFF.